This TCR beta chain is drawn from a study of blood T cell repertoires in COVID-19. Study background: Samples came from the United States, Italy and Spain, spanning acute and convalescent COVID-19. T cells, B-cell-depleted T cells, or PBMCs provided the cDNA or gDNA that served as material.

The CDR3 has 15 residues. J lost 6 bases, V lost 3 bases, and 4 bases had no gene match. Germline lookup yields CDR1 KGHSH and CDR2 LQKENI. As originally analysed: Researchers report that nucleated cell counts were estimated from reference gene primer amplification. Clones were sequenced by immunoSEQ multiplex PCR, and TCRdb holds only the in-frame ones, with some missing. V and J calls and clone size come straight from that table; D and trimming were deduced from the DNA. The data show about 330,000 clones, about 87% seen once. Cohorts were based on clinical histories the participants reported. The TCR originated in a woman in her thirties who had recovered from COVID-19. The material sequenced was PBMCs or T cells enriched from blood (not recorded which). The chain recombines TRBV18 with TRBJ2-2, with 10 bases aligning to TRBD1. CDR3 sequence (DNA): TGTGCCAGCTCACCGGGACAGGGGAGATCCGGGGAGCTGTTTTTT. This translates into CASSPGQGRSGELFF.